What follows are 7 T cell receptor beta chains derived from one specimen sequenced in a study of patients and donors after allogeneic stem cell transplantation. TCRdb processed the RT-PCR reads anew with MiXCR; each CDR3 protein has one entry. The table shows 400,000 to 500,000 distinct CDR3 sequences, with more than 15% occurring only once. The specimen was blood, either unsorted or a sorted T cell fraction (not recorded which). Receptors originate from a human donor who was either an allogeneic HSCT recipient or a stem cell or donor lymphocyte infusion donor (not recorded which). It is not recorded whose cells these are; they may come from a transplant donor.

This chain uses TRBV3-1 with TRBJ2-3; no clear D gene. Per the germline V gene, CDR1 is LGHDT and CDR2 is YNNKEL (reference sequence). This CDR3 comprises 11 residues. Trimming took 7 bases from V and 6 from J, leaving 8 bases between them. The CDR3 DNA is TGTGCCAGCAAACTGCGGGATACGCAGTATTTT. Its translation: CASKLRDTQYF.

This clonotype was counted ten times or more. The chain is built from TRBV4-2 and TRBJ2-4, with D unresolved. V was cut by 0 bases and J by 7 bases, with 13 bases left in between. The germline CDR1 and CDR2 sequences are LGHNA and YNFKEQ. The CDR3 is 15 residues long. The CDR3 loop is CASSQDLYVGNIQYF. The CDR3 DNA reads as TGTGCCAGCAGCCAAGATTTGTACGTGGGGAACATTCAGTACTTC.

This clonotype showed up just a few times. The chain links TRBV11-2 to TRBJ2-1, with 7 bases fitting TRBD2. Losses at the gene ends were 3 bases for V and 7 bases for J; bases not matched to a gene: 3. The germline V gene encodes CDR1 SGHAT and CDR2 FQNNGV. The CDR3 covers 13 residues. Written as DNA, the CDR3 is TGTGCCAGCAGCTTTAGTAGCGGGAATGAGCAGTTCTTC. Translated, it gives CASSFSSGNEQFF.

This chain links TRBV2 with TRBJ2-3; 8 nucleotides agree with TRBD1. Germline-derived CDR1 and CDR2 are SNHLY and FYNNEI. The trim removed 0 bases at V and 4 bases at J, leaving 6 bases unmatched. This CDR3 has 16 residues. CDR3 sequence reads: CASSEARAGGADTQYF. As DNA, the CDR3 is TGTGCCAGCAGTGAAGCTAGGGCAGGGGGCGCAGATACGCAGTATTTT.

This clonotype was recorded many times. The chain employs TRBV25-1 and TRBJ2-1; TRBD2 aligns across 10 bases. This CDR3 contains 13 residues. V lost 6 bases to trimming and J lost 9 bases; unmatched junction nucleotides: 5. The V gene's germline CDR1 is MGHDK and CDR2 SYGVNS. CDR3 in amino acids: CASSPGTSAEQFF. The CDR3 DNA reads TGTGCCAGCAGCCCCGGGACTAGCGCTGAGCAGTTCTTC.

This clonotype was seen a few times. CDR3 region: CASRTDRHTDTQYF. CDR3 sequence (DNA): TGTGCCAGCAGAACCGACCGACACACAGATACGCAGTATTTT. The V and J genes are TRBV6-2 or TRBV6-3 and TRBJ2-3, with D unresolved. CDR1 and CDR2 from the germline V gene are MNHEY and SVGEGT. Between the trimmed V and J ends, which lost 6 bases and 2 bases, there was a span of 12 bases. The CDR3 covers 14 residues.

The rearrangement uses TRBV20-1 and TRBJ2-3; D is perhaps TRBD1 or TRBD2 (6 bases each). The V end was cut by 5 bases, the J end by 6 bases, with 27 bases between. The CDR3 has 17 residues. The germline V gene encodes CDR1 DFQATT and CDR2 SNEGSKA (reference sequence). CDR3 in amino acids: CSALGGGSSVWSDTQYF. In DNA, the CDR3 is TGCAGTGCTCTCGGAGGGGGGAGTAGTGTGTGGTCGGATACGCAGTATTTT.